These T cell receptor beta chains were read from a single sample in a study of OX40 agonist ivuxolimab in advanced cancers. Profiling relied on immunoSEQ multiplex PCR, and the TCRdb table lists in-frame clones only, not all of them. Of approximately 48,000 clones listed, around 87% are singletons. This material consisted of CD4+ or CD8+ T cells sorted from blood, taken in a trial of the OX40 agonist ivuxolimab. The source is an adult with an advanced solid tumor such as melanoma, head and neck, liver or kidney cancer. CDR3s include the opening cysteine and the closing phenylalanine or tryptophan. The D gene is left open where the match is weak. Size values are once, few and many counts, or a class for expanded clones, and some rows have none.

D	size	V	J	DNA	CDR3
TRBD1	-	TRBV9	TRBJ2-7	TGTGCCAGCAGCGCCGGGACAGGGACCTACGAGCAGTACTTC	CASSAGTGTYEQYF
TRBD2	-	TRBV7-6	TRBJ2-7	TGTGCCAGCAGCGGGGGGGGTAGAGGTTACTTCTCCTACGAGCAGTACTTC	CASSGGGRGYFSYEQYF
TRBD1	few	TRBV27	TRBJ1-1	TGTGCCAGCGGACAGGGGGCAAGGACTGAAGCTTTCTTT	CASGQGARTEAFF
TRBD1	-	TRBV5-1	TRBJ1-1	TGCGCCAGCAGCTCGGGACAGGGGGCATCTGAAGCTTTCTTT	CASSSGQGASEAFF
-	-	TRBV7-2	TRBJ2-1	TGTGCCAGCACTACGACCGGCCGTAGCTCCTACAATGAGCAGTTCTTC	CASTTTGRSSYNEQFF
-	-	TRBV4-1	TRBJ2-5	TGCGCCAGCAGCTCGGACCTTTGGGAAGAGACCCAGTACTTC	CASSSDLWEETQYF
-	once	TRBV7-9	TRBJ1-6	TGTGCCAGCAGCCAACCACAGACACCCCTCCACTTT	CASSQPQTPLHF
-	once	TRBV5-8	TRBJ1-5	TGTGCCAGCAGCTTGGGACCAAATCAGCCCCAGCATTTT	CASSLGPNQPQHF
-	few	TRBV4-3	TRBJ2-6	TGCGCCAGCAGCCGCTATTCTGGGGCCAACGTCCTGACTTTC	CASSRYSGANVLTF
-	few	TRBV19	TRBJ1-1	TGTGCCAGTAGTCCGACATCTGAGGGAGGAGCTTTCTTT	CASSPTSEGGAFF